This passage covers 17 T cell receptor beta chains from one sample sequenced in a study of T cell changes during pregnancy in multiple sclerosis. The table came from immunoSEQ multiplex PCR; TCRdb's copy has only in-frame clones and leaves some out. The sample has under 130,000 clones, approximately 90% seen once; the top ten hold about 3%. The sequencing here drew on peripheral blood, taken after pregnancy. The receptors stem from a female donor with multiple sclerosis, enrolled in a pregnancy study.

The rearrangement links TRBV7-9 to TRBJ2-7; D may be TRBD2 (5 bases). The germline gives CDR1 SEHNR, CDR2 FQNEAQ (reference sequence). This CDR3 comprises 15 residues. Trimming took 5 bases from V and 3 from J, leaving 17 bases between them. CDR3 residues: CASSQGPGRDYEQYF. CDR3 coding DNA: TGTGCCAGCAGCCAAGGGCCGGGGAGAGACTACGAGCAGTACTTC.

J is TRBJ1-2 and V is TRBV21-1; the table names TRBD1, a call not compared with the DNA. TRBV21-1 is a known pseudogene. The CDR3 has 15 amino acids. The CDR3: CASSTTGRANYGYTF. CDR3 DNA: TGTGCCAGCAGCACAACAGGGAGAGCTAACTATGGCTACACCTTC.

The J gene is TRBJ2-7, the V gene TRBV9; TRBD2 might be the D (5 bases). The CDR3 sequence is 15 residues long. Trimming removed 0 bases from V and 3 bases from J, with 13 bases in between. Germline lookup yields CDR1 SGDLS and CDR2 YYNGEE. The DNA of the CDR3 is TGTGCCAGCAGCGTAGAGGCTAGCATGAACTACGAGCAGTACTTC. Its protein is CASSVEASMNYEQYF. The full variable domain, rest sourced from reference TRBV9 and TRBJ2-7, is DSGVTQTPKHLITATGQRVTLRCSPRSGDLSVYWYQQSLDQGLQFLIQYYNGEERAKGNILERFSAQQFPDLHSELNLSSLELGDSALYFCASSVEASMNYEQYFGPGTRLTVT.

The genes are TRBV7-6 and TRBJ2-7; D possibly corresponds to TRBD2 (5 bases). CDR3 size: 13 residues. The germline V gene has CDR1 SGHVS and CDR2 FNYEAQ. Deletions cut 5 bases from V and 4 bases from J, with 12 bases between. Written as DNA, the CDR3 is TGTGCCAGCAGCGGAGGCACTACTTACGAGCAGTACTTC. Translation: CASSGGTTYEQYF.

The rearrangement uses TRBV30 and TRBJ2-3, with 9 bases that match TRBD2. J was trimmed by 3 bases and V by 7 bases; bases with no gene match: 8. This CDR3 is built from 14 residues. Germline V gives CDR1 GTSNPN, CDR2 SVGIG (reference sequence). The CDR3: CAFSGGMVTDTQYF. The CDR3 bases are TGTGCCTTCAGCGGGGGGATGGTAACAGATACGCAGTATTTT. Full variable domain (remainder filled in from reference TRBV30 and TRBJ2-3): SQTIHQWPATLVQPVGSPLSLECTVEGTSNPNLYWYRQAAGRGLQLLFYSVGIGQISSEVPQNLSASRPQDRQFILSSKKLLLSDSGFYLCAFSGGMVTDTQYFGPGTRLTVL.

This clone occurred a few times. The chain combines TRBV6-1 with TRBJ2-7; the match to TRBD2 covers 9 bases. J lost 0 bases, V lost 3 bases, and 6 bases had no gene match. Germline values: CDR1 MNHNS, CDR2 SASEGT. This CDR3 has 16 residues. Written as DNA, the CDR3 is TGTGCCAGCAGTGAGCGGGGGGGCATACACTCCTACGAGCAGTACTTC. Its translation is CASSERGGIHSYEQYF.

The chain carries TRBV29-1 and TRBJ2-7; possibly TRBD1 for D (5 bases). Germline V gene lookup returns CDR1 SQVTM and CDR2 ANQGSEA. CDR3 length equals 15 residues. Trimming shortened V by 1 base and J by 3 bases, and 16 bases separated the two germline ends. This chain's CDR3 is CSVEGSGSNYYEQYF. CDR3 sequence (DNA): TGCAGCGTTGAAGGGTCAGGGTCGAACTACTACGAGCAGTACTTC.

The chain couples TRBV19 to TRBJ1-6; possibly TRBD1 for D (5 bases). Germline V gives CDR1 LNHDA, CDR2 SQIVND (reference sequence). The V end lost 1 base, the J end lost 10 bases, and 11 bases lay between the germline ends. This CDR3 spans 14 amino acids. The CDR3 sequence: CASSIGGTGSPLHF. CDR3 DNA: TGTGCCAGTAGTATAGGCGGGACGGGGTCACCCCTCCACTTT.

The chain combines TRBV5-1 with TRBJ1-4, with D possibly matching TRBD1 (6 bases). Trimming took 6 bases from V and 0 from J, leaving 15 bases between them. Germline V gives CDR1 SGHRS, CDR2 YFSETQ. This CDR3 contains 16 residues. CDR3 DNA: TGCGCCAGCACTCAAAACAGGGTGTCAACTAATGAAAAACTGTTTTTT. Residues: CASTQNRVSTNEKLFF.

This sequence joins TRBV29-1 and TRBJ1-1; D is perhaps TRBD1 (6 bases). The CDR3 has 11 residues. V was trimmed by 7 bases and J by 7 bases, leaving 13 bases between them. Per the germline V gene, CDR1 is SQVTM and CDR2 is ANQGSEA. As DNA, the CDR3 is TGCAGCGCATCGGGGGGGCTTGAAGCTTTCTTT. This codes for CSASGGLEAFF.

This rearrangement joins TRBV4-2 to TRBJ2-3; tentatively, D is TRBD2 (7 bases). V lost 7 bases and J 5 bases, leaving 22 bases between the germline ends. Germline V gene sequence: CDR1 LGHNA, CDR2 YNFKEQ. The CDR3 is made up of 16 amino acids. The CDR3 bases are TGTGCCAGCACCAGGAGCGAAGGGGGGGCCGGAGATACGCAGTATTTT. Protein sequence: CASTRSEGGAGDTQYF.

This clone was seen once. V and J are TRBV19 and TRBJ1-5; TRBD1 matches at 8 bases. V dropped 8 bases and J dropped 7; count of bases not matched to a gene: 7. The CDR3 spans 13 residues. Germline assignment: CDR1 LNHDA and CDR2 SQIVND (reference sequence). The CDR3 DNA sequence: TGTGCCAGTTTGGACAGGGTTGGACAGCCCCAGCATTTT. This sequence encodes CASLDRVGQPQHF.

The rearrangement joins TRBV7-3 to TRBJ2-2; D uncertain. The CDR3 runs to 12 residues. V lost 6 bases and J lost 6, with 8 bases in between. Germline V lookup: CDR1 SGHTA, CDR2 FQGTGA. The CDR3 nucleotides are TGTGCCAGCAGGTTATCAGCCGGGGAGCTGTTTTTT. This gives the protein CASRLSAGELFF.

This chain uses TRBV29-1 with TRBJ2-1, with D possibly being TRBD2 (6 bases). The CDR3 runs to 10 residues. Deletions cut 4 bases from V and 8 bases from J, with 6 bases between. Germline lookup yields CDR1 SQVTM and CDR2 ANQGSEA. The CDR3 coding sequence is TGCAGCGTTGGGGGGGATGAGCAGTTCTTC. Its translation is CSVGGDEQFF.

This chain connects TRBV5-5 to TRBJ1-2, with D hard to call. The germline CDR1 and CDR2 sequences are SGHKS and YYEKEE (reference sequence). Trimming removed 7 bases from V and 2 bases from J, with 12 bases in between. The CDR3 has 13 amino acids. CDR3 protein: CASGLLGNYGYTF. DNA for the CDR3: TGTGCCAGCGGTCTTCTAGGCAACTATGGCTACACCTTC.

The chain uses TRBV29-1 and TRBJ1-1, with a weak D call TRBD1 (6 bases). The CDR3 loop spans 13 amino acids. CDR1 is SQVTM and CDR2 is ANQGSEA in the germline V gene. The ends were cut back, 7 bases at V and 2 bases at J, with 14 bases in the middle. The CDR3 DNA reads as TGCAGCGCCGAAGGGGGAATAAACACTGAAGCTTTCTTT. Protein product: CSAEGGINTEAFF.

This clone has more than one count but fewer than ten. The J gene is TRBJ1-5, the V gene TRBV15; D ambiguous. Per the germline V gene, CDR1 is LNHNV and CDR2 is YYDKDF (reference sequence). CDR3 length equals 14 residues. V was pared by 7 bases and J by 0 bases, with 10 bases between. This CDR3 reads CATNTGTSNQPQHF. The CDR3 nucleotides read TGTGCCACCAATACGGGAACTAGCAATCAGCCCCAGCATTTT.